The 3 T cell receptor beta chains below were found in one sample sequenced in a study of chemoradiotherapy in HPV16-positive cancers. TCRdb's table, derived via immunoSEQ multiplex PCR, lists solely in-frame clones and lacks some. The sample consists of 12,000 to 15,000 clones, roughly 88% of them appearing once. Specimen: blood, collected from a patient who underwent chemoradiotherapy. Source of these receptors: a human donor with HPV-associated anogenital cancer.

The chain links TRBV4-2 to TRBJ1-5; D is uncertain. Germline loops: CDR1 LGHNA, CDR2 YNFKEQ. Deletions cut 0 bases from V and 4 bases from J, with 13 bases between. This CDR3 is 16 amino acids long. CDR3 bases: TGTGCCAGCAGCCAAGAAATCAGAATGGATAATCAGCCCCAGCATTTT. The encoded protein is CASSQEIRMDNQPQHF.

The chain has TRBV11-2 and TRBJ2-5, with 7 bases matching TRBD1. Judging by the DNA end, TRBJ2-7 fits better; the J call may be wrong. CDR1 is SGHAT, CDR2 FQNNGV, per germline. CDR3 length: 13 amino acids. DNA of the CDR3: TGTGCCAGCAGACGGACAGGAGCCTACGAGCAGTACTTC. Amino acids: CASRRTGAYEQYF.

This CDR3 reads CASRAGGTSGTGELFF. The CDR3 DNA reads TGTGCCAGTAGGGCGGGGGGGACCTCGGGGACCGGGGAGCTGTTTTTT. The V and J genes are TRBV19 and TRBJ2-2; 9 bases align to TRBD2. Per the germline V gene, CDR1 is LNHDA and CDR2 is SQIVND (reference sequence). V shed 6 bases, J shed 5 bases, and the junction held 10 bases outside the gene matches. This CDR3 is 16 amino acids long.